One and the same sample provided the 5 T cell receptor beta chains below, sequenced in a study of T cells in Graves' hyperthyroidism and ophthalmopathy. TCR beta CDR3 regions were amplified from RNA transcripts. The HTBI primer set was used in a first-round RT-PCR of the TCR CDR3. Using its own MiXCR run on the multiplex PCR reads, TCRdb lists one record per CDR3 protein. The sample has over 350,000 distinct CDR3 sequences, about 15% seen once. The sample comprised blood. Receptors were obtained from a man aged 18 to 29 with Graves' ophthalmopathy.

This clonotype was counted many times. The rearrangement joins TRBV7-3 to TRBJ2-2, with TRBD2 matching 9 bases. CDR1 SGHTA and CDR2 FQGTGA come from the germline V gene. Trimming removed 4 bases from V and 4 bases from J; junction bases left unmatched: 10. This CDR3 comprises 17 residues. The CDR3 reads CASSSTVTSGVTGELFF. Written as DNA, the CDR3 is TGTGCCAGCAGCTCAACAGTGACTAGCGGTGTCACCGGGGAGCTGTTTTTT.

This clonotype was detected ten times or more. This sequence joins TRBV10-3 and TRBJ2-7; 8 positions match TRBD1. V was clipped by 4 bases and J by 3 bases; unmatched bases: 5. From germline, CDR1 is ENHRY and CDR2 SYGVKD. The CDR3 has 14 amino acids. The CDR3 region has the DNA TGTGCCATCAGTGGGGGGACAGGAGACTACGAGCAGTACTTC. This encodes CAISGGTGDYEQYF.

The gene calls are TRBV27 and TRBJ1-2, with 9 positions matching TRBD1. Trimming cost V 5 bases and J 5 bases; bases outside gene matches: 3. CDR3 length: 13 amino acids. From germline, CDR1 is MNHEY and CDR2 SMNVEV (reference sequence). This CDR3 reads CASSIQGAYGYTF. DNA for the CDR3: TGTGCCAGCAGTATACAGGGGGCTTATGGCTACACCTTC.

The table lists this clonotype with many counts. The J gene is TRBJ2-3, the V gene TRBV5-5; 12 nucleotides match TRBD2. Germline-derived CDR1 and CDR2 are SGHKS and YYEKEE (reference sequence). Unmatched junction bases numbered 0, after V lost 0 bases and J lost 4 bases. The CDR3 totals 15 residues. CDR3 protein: CASSLASGGADTQYF. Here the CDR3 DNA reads TGTGCCAGCAGCTTGGCTAGCGGGGGGGCAGATACGCAGTATTTT.

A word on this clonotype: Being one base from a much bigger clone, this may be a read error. The CDR3 DNA is TGTGCCAGCAGCCCCCCGGGACAGGGGGCTGATGAGCGGTTCTTC. Residues: CASSPPGQGADERFF. The rearrangement links TRBV12-3 or TRBV12-4 to TRBJ2-1; 12 positions match TRBD1. The CDR3 length is 15 residues.